This TCR beta chain was identified during a study of shared clonotypes between healthy human individuals. Study at large: Serving as donors were two women and a few men, whose ages spanned 18 to 49. Whole-study results and caveats: Few donors limited the genetic and exposure-history diversity represented.

Details on this clone: Its target is unknown.

V was cut by 2 bases and J by 11 bases, with 15 bases left in between. There are 13 residues in the CDR3. Germline CDR1 is SNHLY and CDR2 is FYNNEI. Method: immunoSEQ multiplex PCR; TCRdb's copy keeps in-frame clones and lacks some. The sample carries almost 750,000 clones, approximately 72% recorded once. Sequencing was performed on memory CD4+ T cells sorted from blood. Subset here: CD45RA-negative fraction. The clonotype was recovered from a woman in her thirties in good health. This chain joins TRBV2 and TRBJ1-1; D remains unclear. The CDR3 coding sequence is TGTGCCAGCAGTGAAAATGAGAACCGAGAGGCTTTCTTT. Protein sequence: CASSENENREAFF.